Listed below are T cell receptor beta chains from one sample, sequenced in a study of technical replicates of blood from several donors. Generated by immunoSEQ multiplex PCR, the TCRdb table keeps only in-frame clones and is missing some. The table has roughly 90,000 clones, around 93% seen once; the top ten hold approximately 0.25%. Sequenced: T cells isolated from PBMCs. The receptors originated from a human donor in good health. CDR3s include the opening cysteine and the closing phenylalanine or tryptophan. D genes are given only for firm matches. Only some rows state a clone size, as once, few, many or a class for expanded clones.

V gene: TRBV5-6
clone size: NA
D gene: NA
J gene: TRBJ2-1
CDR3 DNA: TGTGCCAGCAGCTTCCTCCTGTGGGGGAGGAGAGTTTACAATGAGCAGTTCTTC
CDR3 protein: CASSFLLWGRRVYNEQFF

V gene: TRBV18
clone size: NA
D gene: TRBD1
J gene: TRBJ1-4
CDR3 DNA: TGTGCCAGCTCACTCATGACAGGGAGTCATGATGAGAAACTGTTTTTT
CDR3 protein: CASSLMTGSHDEKLFF

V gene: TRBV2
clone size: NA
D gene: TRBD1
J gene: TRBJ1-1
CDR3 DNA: TGTGCCAGCAGTCGGACAGGGCCTGAAGCTTTCTTT
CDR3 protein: CASSRTGPEAFF

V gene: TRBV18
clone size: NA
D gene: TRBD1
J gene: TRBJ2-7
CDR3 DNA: TGTGCCAGCCATTCTGGGACAGGGGGGGATTACGAGCAGTACTTC
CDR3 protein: CASHSGTGGDYEQYF

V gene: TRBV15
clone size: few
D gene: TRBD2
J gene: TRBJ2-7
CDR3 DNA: TGTGCCACCAGCAGATCAACCGTAGCGGGAGATGCCTACGAGCAGTACTTC
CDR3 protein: CATSRSTVAGDAYEQYF

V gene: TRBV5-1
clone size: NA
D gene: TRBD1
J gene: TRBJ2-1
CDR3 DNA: TGCGCCAGCAAAACCGGGACAGGGAAACCCGATGAGCAGTTCTTC
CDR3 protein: CASKTGTGKPDEQFF

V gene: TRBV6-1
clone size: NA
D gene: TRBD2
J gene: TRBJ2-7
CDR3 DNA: TGTGCCAGCAGTGGCATTAGCGGGAGGGAGCAGTACTTC
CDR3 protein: CASSGISGREQYF

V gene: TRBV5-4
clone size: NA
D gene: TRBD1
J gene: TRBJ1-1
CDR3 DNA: TGTGCCAGCGGTAAAGGACAGGGGGACACTGAAGCTTTCTTT
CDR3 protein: CASGKGQGDTEAFF

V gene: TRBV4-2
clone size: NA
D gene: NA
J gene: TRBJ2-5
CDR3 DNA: TGTGCCAGCAGCCACGGGGTAGGGGAGACCCAGTACTTC
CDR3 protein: CASSHGVGETQYF

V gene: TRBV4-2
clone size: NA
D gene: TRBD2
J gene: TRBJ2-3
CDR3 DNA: TGTGCCAGCAGCCAAGAAGCAGCGGAGGCGGGAGAGTACAAAGATACGCAGTATTTT
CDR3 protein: CASSQEAAEAGEYKDTQYF

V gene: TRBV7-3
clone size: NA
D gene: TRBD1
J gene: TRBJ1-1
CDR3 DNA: TGTGCCAGCAGCTCGACAGGGGGTCACACTGAAGCTTTCTTT
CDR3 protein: CASSSTGGHTEAFF

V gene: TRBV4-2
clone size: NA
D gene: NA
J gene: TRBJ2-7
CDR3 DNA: TGTGCCAGCAGCCAAGATCTTAACTCCCGCTCCTACGAGCAGTACTTC
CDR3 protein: CASSQDLNSRSYEQYF

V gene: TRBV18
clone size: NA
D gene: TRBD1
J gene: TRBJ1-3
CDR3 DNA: TGTGCCAGCGCAAAAGAAGGGGGCTCCGTCCTTGGCTCTGGAAACACCATATATTTT
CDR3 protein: CASAKEGGSVLGSGNTIYF

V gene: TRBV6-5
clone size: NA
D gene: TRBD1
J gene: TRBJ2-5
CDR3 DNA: TGTGCCAGCAGCCCCGGGACAGGAGAGACCCAGTACTTC
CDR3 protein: CASSPGTGETQYF

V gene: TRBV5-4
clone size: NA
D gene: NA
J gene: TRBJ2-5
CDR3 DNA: TGTGCCAGCAGCTTGGACTACCAAGAGACCCAGTACTTC
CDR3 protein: CASSLDYQETQYF

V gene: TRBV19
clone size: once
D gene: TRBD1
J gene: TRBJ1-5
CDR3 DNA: TGTGCCACGAGACAGGGCGAACAGCCCCAGCATTTT
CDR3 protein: CATRQGEQPQHF

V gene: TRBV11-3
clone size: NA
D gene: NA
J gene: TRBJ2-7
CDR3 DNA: TGTGCCAGCAGCCCCGGAGAGGCCTACGAGCAGTACTTC
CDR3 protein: CASSPGEAYEQYF

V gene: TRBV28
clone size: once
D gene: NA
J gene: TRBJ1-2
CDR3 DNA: TGTGGGCCGGGAGGCGCTAACTATGGCTACACCTTC
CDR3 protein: CGPGGANYGYTF

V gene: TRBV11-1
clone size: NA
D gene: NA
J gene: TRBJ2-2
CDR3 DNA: TGTGCCAGCAGCACCTTACGGGGGAACAACACCGGGGAGCTGTTTTTT
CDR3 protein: CASSTLRGNNTGELFF

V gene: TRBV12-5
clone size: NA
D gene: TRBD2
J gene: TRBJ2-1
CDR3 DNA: TGTGCTAGTCGGGGGGGCCTTTTGTACAATGAGCAGTTCTTC
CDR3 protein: CASRGGLLYNEQFF

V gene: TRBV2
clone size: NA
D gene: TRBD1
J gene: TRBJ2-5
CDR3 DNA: TGTGCCTGGGCTCAGGGGACAGGGCTCCAAGAGACCCAGTACTTC
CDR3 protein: CAWAQGTGLQETQYF

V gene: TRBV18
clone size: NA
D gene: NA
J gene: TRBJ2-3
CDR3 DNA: TGTGCCAGCTCCCCTCGGACTGATCGGGATACGCAGTATTTT
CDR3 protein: CASSPRTDRDTQYF

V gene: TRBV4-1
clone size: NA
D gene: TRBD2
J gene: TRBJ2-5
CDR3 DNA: TGCGCCAGCAGCCAAGAACCTAGCGGGAGGCCACTAGGGGCCCAGTACTTC
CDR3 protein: CASSQEPSGRPLGAQYF

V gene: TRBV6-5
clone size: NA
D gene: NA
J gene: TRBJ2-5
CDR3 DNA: TGTGCCAGCAGTTACTCATTGGCAGGGCAAGAGACCCAGTACTTC
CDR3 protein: CASSYSLAGQETQYF

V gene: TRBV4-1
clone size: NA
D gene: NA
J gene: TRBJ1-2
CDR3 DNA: TGCGCCAGCAGCCACGGTACAGGCTATGGCTACACCTTC
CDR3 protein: CASSHGTGYGYTF

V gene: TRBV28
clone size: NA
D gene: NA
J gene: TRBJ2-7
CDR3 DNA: TGTGCCAGCAGTTTACACACAGTGACCTACGAGCAGTACTTC
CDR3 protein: CASSLHTVTYEQYF

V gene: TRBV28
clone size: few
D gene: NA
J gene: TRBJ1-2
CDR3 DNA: TGTGCCAGCAGTCTCGACAGCTATGGCTACACCTTC
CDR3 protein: CASSLDSYGYTF

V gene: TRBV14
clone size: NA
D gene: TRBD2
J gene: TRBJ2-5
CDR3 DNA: TGTGCCAGCAGCCAAACTAGCGGGAGCGGGGAGACCCAGTACTTC
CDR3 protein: CASSQTSGSGETQYF

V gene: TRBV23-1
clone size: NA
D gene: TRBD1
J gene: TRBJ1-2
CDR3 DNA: TGCGCCAGCAGTCAAATTATTGCCGGGACAGGGATTTCTTCGGAGGGCTACACCTTC
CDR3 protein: CASSQIIAGTGISSEGYTF

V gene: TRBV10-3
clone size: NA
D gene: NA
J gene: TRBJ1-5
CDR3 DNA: TGTGCCATAGGGGATAGCAATCAGCCCCAGCATTTT
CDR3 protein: CAIGDSNQPQHF

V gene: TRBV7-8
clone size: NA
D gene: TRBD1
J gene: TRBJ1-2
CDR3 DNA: TGTGCCAGCAGCCTGTGGGGACAGGGCGAGGGCTACACCTTC
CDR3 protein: CASSLWGQGEGYTF

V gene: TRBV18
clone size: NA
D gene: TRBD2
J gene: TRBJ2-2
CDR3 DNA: TGTGCCAGCTCACCCGGACTAGCGGGGTTGGCCGGGGAGCTGTTTTTT
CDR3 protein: CASSPGLAGLAGELFF

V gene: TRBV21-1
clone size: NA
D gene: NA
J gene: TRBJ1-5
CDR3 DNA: TGTGCCAGCAGCACGAGGACAGGGAGGCAGCCCCAGCATTTT
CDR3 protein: CASSTRTGRQPQHF

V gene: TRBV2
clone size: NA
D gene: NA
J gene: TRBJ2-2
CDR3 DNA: TGTGCCAGCAGTGACTTGCGGGGCACCGGGGAGCTGTTTTTT
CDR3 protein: CASSDLRGTGELFF

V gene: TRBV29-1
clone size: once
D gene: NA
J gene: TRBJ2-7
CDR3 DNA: TGCAGCGTTGTCACGACACGATCCTACGAGCAGTACTTC
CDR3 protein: CSVVTTRSYEQYF

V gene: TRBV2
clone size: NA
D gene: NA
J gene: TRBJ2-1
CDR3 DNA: TGTGCCAGCACCCTTAGCGGAAGAGCGAATGAGCAGTTCTTC
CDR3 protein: CASTLSGRANEQFF

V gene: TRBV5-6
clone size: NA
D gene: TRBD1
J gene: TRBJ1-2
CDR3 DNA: TGTGCCAGCAGCCCTGGGACAGGGGTTATCTATGGCTACACCTTC
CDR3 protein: CASSPGTGVIYGYTF

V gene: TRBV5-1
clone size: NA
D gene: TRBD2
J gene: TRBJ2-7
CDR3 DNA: TGCGCCAGCAGCACCGGGACTAGCTTCGACTCCTACGAGCAGTACTTC
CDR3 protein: CASSTGTSFDSYEQYF

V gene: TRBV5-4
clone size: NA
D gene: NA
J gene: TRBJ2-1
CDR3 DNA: TGTGCCAGCAGCCCTACTGTCGGGGTACAGTACAATGAGCAGTTCTTC
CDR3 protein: CASSPTVGVQYNEQFF

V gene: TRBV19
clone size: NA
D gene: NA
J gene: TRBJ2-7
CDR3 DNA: TGTGCCAGTAGTATGGCGGAGGGGACCTACGAGCAGTACTTC
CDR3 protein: CASSMAEGTYEQYF

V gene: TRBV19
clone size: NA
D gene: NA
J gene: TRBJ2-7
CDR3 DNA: TGTGCCAGTTCTGGTATAGCCTACGAGCAGTACTTC
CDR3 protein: CASSGIAYEQYF

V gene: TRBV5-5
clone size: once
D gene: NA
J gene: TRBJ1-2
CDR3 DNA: TGTGCCAGCAGCTTGCCCGGACTCAAGACCTTC
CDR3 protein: CASSLPGLKTF

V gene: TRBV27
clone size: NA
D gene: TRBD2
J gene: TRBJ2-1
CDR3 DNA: TGTGCCAGCAGCCTAACTAGCGGGTTCTTGTTCTATGAGCAGTTCTTC
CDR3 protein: CASSLTSGFLFYEQFF

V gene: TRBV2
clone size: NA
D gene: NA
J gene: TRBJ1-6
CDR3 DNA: TGTGCCAGCCAAGACAAATCACCCCTCCACTTT
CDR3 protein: CASQDKSPLHF

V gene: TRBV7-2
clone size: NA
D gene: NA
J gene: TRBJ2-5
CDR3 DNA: TGTGCCAGCAGCCTCTTGGAGACCCAGTACTTC
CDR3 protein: CASSLLETQYF

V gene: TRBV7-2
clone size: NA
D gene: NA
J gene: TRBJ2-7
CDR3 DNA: TGTGCCACCCAACCAACAGGTTTCTACGAGCAGTACTTC
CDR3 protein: CATQPTGFYEQYF

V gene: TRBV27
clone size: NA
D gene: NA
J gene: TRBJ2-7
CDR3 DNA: TGTGCCAGCAGTGGGGAAGACAGGCCCGAGCAGTACTTC
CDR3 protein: CASSGEDRPEQYF

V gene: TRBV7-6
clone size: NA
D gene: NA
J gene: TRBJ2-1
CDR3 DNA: TGTGCCAGCAGCTCTCCCCCTCAGGCCCACAATGAGCAGTTCTTC
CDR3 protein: CASSSPPQAHNEQFF